Included here is one T cell receptor beta chain sequence, with context. The data belong to a study of blood T cell repertoires in COVID-19. At the level of the study: The United States, Italy and Spain provided the acute and convalescent COVID-19 samples. PBMCs, B-cell-depleted T cells, or T cells provided the cDNA or gDNA that made up the material.

Under the authors' procedure: From reference gene primer amplification, estimates of nucleated cell counts were derived. Profiled with immunoSEQ multiplex PCR; TCRdb holds only in-frame clones, not every one. That table supplies the V and J calls and clone size; D and trimming were determined from the DNA. The data show 200,000 to 300,000 clones, about 89% seen once. The length of the CDR3 is 14 residues. Per the germline V gene, CDR1 is SGDLS and CDR2 is YYNGEE. The V and J ends lost 6 bases and 3 bases respectively, with 15 bases between them. V is TRBV9 and J is TRBJ1-2, with D perhaps matching TRBD1 (5 bases). The TCR comes from a man aged 35 to 55 who had recovered from COVID-19. The sequenced material came from peripheral blood. The CDR3 sequence is CASTNPGDYYGYTF. DNA for the CDR3: TGTGCCAGCACGAACCCCGGGGACTACTATGGCTACACCTTC.